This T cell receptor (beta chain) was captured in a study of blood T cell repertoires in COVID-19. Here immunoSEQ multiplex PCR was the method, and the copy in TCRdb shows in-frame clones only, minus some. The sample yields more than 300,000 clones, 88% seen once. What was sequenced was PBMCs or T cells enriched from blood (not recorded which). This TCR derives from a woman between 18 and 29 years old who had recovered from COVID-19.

CDR3 protein: CASSLFYREDSPLHF. The CDR3 DNA reads as TGTGCCAGCAGTTTATTTTACAGGGAAGATTCACCCCTCCACTTT. The V and J genes are TRBV27 and TRBJ1-6; TRBD1 is a possible D gene (6 bases). The CDR3 covers 15 residues. V was trimmed by 1 base and J by 8 bases, leaving 12 bases between them. Germline-derived CDR1 and CDR2 are MNHEY and SMNVEV (reference sequence).